The 17 T cell receptor beta chains below all came from one sample that was sequenced in a study of T cell responses to AZD1222 COVID-19 vaccine. TCRdb keeps only in-frame clones here, not all; method: immunoSEQ multiplex PCR. Found here are approximately 110,000 clones, 90% to 95% of them singletons; the top ten hold 2% to 2.5%. Here the sequenced sample was peripheral blood, taken on day 0 of AZD1222 vaccination. The receptors shown here come from an adult in good health.

The genes are TRBV7-8 and TRBJ1-6; D might be TRBD1 (5 bases). The germline V gene has CDR1 SGHVS and CDR2 FQNEAQ. With 5 bases removed from V and 4 bases from J, the gap between germline ends came to 9 bases. The CDR3 runs 14 residues. The CDR3 sequence is CASSRDGYNSPLHF. The CDR3 DNA reads TGTGCCAGCAGCCGGGACGGTTATAATTCACCCCTCCACTTT.

The rearrangement uses TRBV11-3 and TRBJ1-4; no firm D call. Looked up from germline, CDR1 is SGHNT and CDR2 is YENEEA. This CDR3 is 12 amino acids long. The germline V and J ends were trimmed by 0 bases and 5 bases, with 1 base remaining between them. The CDR3 bases are TGTGCCAGCAGCTTAGAAAATGAAAAACTGTTTTTT. It codes for CASSLENEKLFF. Supplemented by reference TRBV11-3 and TRBJ1-4, the full variable domain reads EAGVVQSPRYKIIEKKQPVAFWCNPISGHNTLYWYLQNLGQGPELLIRYENEEAVDDSQLPKDRFSAERLKGVDSTLKIQPAELGDSAVYLCASSLENEKLFFGSGTQLSVL.

A few counts support this clone. The chain joins TRBV6-1 to TRBJ2-3, with TRBD1 matching over 8 bases. V dropped 2 bases and J dropped 1; count of bases not matched to a gene: 5. The CDR3 extends over 16 amino acids. Germline CDR1 reads MNHNS; CDR2 reads SASEGT. The CDR3 loop reads CASSEIPGQGTDTQYF. CDR3 nucleotide sequence: TGTGCCAGCAGTGAAATCCCGGGACAGGGCACAGATACGCAGTATTTT.

The CDR3 DNA follows: TGTGCCAGCAGAGGGACAGGACAGATCAATCAGCCCCAGCATTTT. Its protein is CASRGTGQINQPQHF. This rearrangement joins TRBV6-5 to TRBJ1-5; 8 bases map to TRBD1. V lost 6 bases and J lost 3; bases outside the gene matches: 7. CDR3 size: 15 residues. Looked up from germline, CDR1 is MNHEY and CDR2 is SVGAGI.

This chain connects TRBV5-5 to TRBJ1-4, with D unresolved. The V gene lost 2 bases and the J gene lost 6 bases, with 11 bases spanning the gap. The CDR3 runs to 14 residues. The germline V gene has CDR1 SGHKS and CDR2 YYEKEE (reference sequence). CDR3 sequence (DNA): TGTGCCAGCAGCTTTAGTAGAGGAGATGAAAAACTGTTTTTT. Its translation: CASSFSRGDEKLFF.

CDR3 in DNA: TGTGCCTGGAGTAAACAGACCATATACAAAGCTGTAACATTGTGGGGACAGGGAGATTCACCCCTCCACTTT. Translated: CAWSKQTIYKAVTLWGQGDSPLHF. The rearrangement uses TRBV30 and TRBJ1-6; 9 positions agree with TRBD1. CDR1 and CDR2 (germline): GTSNPN, SVGIG (reference sequence). The CDR3 is 24 residues long. The V gene end was trimmed by 2 bases and the J gene end by 8 bases; junction bases not matched to a gene: 34.

V and J are TRBV30 and TRBJ1-1; no definite D call. V was shortened by 4 bases and J by 0 bases, with 9 bases between the two germline ends. The V gene's germline CDR1 is GTSNPN and CDR2 SVGIG (reference sequence). The CDR3 has 13 amino acids. The CDR3 DNA follows: TGTGCCTGGAACCGGGCCCTGAACACTGAAGCTTTCTTT. Residues: CAWNRALNTEAFF.

The chain joins TRBV14 to TRBJ1-6; 7 nucleotides align to TRBD1. CDR1 is SGHDN, CDR2 FVKESK, per germline. The CDR3 is 15 residues long. J was trimmed by 5 bases and V by 4 bases; bases with no gene match: 5. The CDR3: CASSRTGANNSPLHF. CDR3 DNA: TGTGCCAGCAGCCGCACAGGGGCTAATAATTCACCCCTCCACTTT.

The chain uses TRBV7-2 and TRBJ1-6, with 8 nucleotides matching TRBD1. The CDR3 runs to 17 residues. The V gene end was trimmed by 6 bases and the J gene end by 4 bases; junction bases not matched to a gene: 11. The germline V gene has CDR1 SGHTA and CDR2 FQGNSA. The CDR3 sequence is CASSSGLTGAYNSPLHF. The CDR3 bases are TGTGCCAGCAGTTCAGGGTTGACAGGGGCATATAATTCACCCCTCCACTTT.

The CDR3 DNA sequence: TGTGCCACCAGCAGACCAGCACAGGTTAATAGCAATCAGCCCCAGCATTTT. Amino acids: CATSRPAQVNSNQPQHF. This chain joins TRBV15 and TRBJ1-5; D is possibly TRBD1 (5 bases). The CDR3 length is 17 residues. Germline V lookup: CDR1 LNHNV, CDR2 YYDKDF (reference sequence). V shed 2 bases and J shed 0 bases, with 14 bases lying between them.

The chain links TRBV30 to TRBJ1-6; D gene ambiguous. Trimming left V 0 bases short and J 4 bases short, with 10 bases between. Germline V gene sequence: CDR1 GTSNPN, CDR2 SVGIG (reference sequence). The CDR3 consists of 15 residues. Written as DNA, the CDR3 is TGTGCCTGGAGTGTAGAGGGCGGATATAATTCACCCCTCCACTTT. Translating it yields CAWSVEGGYNSPLHF.

The chain couples TRBV6-4 to TRBJ2-7; 10 bases map to TRBD1. The ends lost 7 bases at V and 7 bases at J; junction bases unmatched: 16. This CDR3 has 16 amino acids. Germline values: CDR1 MRHNA, CDR2 SNTAGT. CDR3 protein: CASIIHRGQGRREQYF. For the CDR3, the DNA is TGTGCCAGCATTATCCACAGGGGACAGGGGCGTCGGGAGCAGTACTTC.

This chain uses TRBV6-2 or TRBV6-3 with TRBJ1-1; maybe TRBD1 (5 bases). The CDR3 is made up of 13 amino acids. Germline V gene data show CDR1 as MNHEY and CDR2 as SVGEGT. V was shortened by 6 bases and J by 1 base, with 9 bases between the two germline ends. This CDR3 is CASRPQGNTEAFF. The CDR3 DNA is TGTGCCAGCAGACCTCAGGGGAACACTGAAGCTTTCTTT.

The V gene is TRBV2, the J gene TRBJ2-4; perhaps TRBD2 as D (6 bases). Trimming removed 0 bases at V and 7 bases at J, with 22 bases between. CDR1 is SNHLY and CDR2 is FYNNEI in the germline V gene. There are 18 residues in the CDR3. The CDR3 is CASSEAVIQSGVSNIQYF. DNA for the CDR3: TGTGCCAGCAGTGAAGCGGTCATACAGTCGGGGGTCTCCAACATTCAGTACTTC.

The chain has TRBV2 and TRBJ2-2; TRBD1 matches 9 bases. The CDR3 runs 14 residues. Germline lookup yields CDR1 SNHLY and CDR2 FYNNEI. V dropped 9 bases and J dropped 5; count of bases not matched to a gene: 7. The CDR3 loop reads CASQDRGFTGELFF. CDR3 DNA sequence: TGTGCCAGTCAGGACAGGGGATTTACCGGGGAGCTGTTTTTT.

J is TRBJ2-3 and V is TRBV6-5; D gene ambiguous. CDR3 length: 15 amino acids. Trimming shortened V by 5 bases and J by 4 bases, and 16 bases separated the two germline ends. In germline, CDR1 is MNHEY, CDR2 SVGAGI. The CDR3 region has the DNA TGTGCCAGCAGTACGCGAACCCGGAGCGCAGATACGCAGTATTTT. Its protein product is CASSTRTRSADTQYF.

The gene calls are TRBV13 and TRBJ1-2, with D possibly TRBD1 on 5 matching bases. Germline CDR1 and CDR2: PRHDT and FYEKMQ (reference sequence). The CDR3 extends over 13 amino acids. Trimming pared 5 bases from V and 7 bases from J, leaving 14 bases between. CDR3 amino acids: CASSNWDLVGYTF. CDR3 DNA: TGTGCCAGCAGCAATTGGGACTTAGTTGGCTACACCTTC.